This TCR beta chain derives from a study of cytotoxic CD8 clonotypes in ibrutinib-treated CLL. On the study more broadly: The group held approximately eleven relapsed/refractory and roughly 14 treatment-naive patients, with roughly 17 IGHV unmutated. A median approximately 12 months of treatment, range 6 to 36, preceded the collection of response samples.

Overall study results and limits: Clonality rose at ibrutinib response and fell back toward baseline at progression.

On this clone itself: Its antigen is not known.

Germline V gene sequence: CDR1 KGHSH, CDR2 LQKENI. Trimming removed 3 bases from V and 8 bases from J, with 10 bases in between. The CDR3 totals 13 residues. The repertoire was sequenced with immunoSEQ multiplex PCR; TCRdb's copy has only in-frame clones and lacks some. The data contain about 130,000 clones, roughly three quarters of them singletons. Genomic DNA (about 2 micrograms) was obtained from cryopreserved PBMCs for construction of TCR beta libraries. The sequence was collected from a human donor with chronic lymphocytic leukemia. The chain recombines TRBV18 with TRBJ1-4; D may be TRBD1 (5 bases). The material sequenced was PBMCs, taken after 24 months of ibrutinib treatment. The chain's CDR3 is CASSPGEGEKLFF. CDR3 in DNA: TGTGCCAGCTCACCGGGCGAGGGGGAAAAACTGTTTTTT.